Here is one T cell receptor (beta chain) with its context. Antigen: not known. This specimen comes from a study of cytomegalovirus exposure and HLA in healthy donors. Study-level information: Earlier, approximately 180 million T cells were analyzed, and more than 100 million unique TCR beta sequences were found among them. Study-wide results and caveats: In all likelihood, a cluster of highly shared sequence variants was a sequencing artifact. Previously analyzed data showed that most TCR beta V segments were productive at a frequency of about 87% or about 30%. Apparent HLA restriction characterized most CMV-associated TCR beta chains in a later analysis.

A multiplex PCR was run with 60 Vbeta primers and 13 Jbeta primers. Data came from immunoSEQ multiplex PCR; TCRdb stores just in-frame clones and leaves some out. The sample comprises roughly 170,000 clones, under 90% of which are singletons, and 4% to 6% rests with the top ten. The CDR3 has 13 amino acids. Germline trimming cut 5 bases from V and 0 bases from J; bases unmatched to any gene: 2. Germline CDR1 is SGHRS and CDR2 is YFSETQ. The rearrangement links TRBV5-1 to TRBJ2-7, with TRBD2 matching over 7 bases. The clonotype comes from a man aged 18-30 years in good health and CMV-seronegative. The specimen was PBMCs. The CDR3 here is CASSWDYSYEQYF. The CDR3 DNA reads as TGCGCCAGCAGTTGGGACTACTCCTACGAGCAGTACTTC.